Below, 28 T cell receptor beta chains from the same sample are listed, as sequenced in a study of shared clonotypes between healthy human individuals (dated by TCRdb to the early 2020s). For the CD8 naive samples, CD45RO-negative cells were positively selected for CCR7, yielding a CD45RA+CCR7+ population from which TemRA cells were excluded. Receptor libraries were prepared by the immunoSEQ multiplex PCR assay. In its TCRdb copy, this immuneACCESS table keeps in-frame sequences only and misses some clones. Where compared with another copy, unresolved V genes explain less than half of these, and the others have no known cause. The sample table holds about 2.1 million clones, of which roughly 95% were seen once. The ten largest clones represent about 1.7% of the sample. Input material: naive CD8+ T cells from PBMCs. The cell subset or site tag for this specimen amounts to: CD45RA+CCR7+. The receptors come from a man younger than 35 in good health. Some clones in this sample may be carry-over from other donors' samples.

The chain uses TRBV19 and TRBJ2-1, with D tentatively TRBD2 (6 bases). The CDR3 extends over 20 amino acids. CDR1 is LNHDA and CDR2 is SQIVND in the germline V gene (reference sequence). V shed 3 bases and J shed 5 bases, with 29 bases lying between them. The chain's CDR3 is CASSMGGFSQGGYVNNEQFF. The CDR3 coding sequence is TGTGCCAGTAGTATGGGTGGTTTCAGTCAAGGAGGGTATGTCAACAATGAGCAGTTCTTC. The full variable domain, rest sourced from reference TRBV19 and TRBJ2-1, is DGGITQSPKYLFRKEGQNVTLSCEQNLNHDAMYWYRQDPGQGLRLIYYSQIVNDFQKGDIAEGYSVSREKKESFPLTVTSAQKNPTAFYLCASSMGGFSQGGYVNNEQFFGPGTRLTVL.

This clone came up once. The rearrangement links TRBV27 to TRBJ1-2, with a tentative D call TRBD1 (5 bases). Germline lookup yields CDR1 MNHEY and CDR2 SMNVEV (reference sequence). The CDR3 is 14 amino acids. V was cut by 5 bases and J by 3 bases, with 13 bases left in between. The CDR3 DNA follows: TGTGCCAGCAGTCCCGGGACCGGTTACTATGGCTACACCTTC. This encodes CASSPGTGYYGYTF.

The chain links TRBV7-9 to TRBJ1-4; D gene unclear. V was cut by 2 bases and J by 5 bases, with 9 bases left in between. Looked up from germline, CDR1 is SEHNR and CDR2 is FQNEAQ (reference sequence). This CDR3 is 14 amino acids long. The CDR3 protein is CASSLRQPNEKLFF. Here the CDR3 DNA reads TGTGCCAGCAGCTTACGGCAGCCGAATGAAAAACTGTTTTTT.

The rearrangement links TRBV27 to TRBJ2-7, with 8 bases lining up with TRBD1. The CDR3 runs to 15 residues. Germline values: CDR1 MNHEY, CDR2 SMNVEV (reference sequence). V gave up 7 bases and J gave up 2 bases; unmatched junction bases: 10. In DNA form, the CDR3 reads TGTGCCAGCACCCCGACCGGGACAGGAACCTACGAGCAGTACTTC. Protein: CASTPTGTGTYEQYF.

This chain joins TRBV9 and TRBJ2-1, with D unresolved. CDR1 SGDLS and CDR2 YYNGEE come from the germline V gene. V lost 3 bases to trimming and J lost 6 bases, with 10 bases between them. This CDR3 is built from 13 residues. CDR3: CASSGRFLNEQFF. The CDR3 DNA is TGTGCCAGCAGCGGCCGTTTCCTCAATGAGCAGTTCTTC.

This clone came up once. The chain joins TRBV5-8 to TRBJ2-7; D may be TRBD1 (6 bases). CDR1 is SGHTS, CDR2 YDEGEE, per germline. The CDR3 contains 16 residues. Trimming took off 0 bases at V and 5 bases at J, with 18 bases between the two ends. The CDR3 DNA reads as TGTGCCAGCAGCTTGGATGAGACAGGTCCACTGGACGAGCAGTACTTC. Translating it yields CASSLDETGPLDEQYF.

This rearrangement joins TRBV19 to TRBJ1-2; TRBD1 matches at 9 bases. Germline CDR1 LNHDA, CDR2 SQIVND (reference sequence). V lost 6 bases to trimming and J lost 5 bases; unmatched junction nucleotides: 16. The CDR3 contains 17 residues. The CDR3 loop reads CASSRGTGGPSKYGYTF. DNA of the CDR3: TGTGCCAGTAGCCGGGGCACAGGGGGCCCTTCCAAGTATGGCTACACCTTC.

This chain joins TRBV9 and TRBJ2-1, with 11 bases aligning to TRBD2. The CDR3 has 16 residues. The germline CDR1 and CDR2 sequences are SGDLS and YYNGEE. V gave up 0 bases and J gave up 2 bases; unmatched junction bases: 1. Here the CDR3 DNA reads TGTGCCAGCAGCGTAGAACTAGCGGGAGCCTACAATGAGCAGTTCTTC. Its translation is CASSVELAGAYNEQFF.

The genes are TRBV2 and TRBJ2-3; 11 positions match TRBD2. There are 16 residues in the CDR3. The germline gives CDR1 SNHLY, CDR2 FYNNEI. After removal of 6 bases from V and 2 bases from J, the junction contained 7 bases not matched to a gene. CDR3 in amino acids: CASSDVAGGLTDTQYF. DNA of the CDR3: TGTGCCAGCAGCGACGTAGCGGGAGGGCTCACAGATACGCAGTATTTT.

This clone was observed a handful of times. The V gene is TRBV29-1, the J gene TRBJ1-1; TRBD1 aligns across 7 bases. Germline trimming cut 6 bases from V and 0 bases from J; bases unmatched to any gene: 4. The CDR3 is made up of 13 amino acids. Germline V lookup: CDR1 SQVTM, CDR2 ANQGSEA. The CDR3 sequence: CSVDTGVNTEAFF. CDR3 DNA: TGCAGCGTGGACACAGGGGTGAACACTGAAGCTTTCTTT.

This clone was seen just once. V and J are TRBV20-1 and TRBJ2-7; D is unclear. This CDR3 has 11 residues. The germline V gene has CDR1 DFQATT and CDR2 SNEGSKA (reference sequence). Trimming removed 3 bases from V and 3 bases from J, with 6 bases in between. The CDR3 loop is CSASWDYEQYF. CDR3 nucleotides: TGCAGTGCTAGTTGGGACTACGAGCAGTACTTC.

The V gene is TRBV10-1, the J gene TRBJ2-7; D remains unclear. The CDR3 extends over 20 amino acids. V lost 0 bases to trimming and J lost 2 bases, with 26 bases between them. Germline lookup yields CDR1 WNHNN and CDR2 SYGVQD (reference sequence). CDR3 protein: CASSESFWISKKNRTYEQYF. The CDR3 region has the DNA TGCGCCAGCAGTGAGTCGTTTTGGATCAGCAAAAAAAATCGCACCTACGAGCAGTACTTC.

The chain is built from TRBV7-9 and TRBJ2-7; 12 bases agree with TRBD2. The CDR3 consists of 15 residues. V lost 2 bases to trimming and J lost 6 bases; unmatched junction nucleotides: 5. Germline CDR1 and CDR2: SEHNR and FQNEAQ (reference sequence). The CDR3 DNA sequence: TGTGCCAGCAGCTTATTACTAGCGGGAGGTTCCGAGCAGTACTTC. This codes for CASSLLLAGGSEQYF.

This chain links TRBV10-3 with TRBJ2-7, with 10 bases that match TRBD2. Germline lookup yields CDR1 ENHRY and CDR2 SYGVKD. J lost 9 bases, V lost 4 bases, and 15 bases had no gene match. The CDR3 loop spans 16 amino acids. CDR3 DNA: TGTGCCATCAGTGTCTTCTTACTAGCGGGGACCAAGGGGCAGTACTTC. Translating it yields CAISVFLLAGTKGQYF.

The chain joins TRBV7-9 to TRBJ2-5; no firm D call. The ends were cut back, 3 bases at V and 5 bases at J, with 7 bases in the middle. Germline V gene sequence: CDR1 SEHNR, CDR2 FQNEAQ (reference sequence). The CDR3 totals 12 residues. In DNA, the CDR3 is TGTGCCAGCAGCTTCTTTGTGGAGACCCAGTACTTC. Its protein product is CASSFFVETQYF.

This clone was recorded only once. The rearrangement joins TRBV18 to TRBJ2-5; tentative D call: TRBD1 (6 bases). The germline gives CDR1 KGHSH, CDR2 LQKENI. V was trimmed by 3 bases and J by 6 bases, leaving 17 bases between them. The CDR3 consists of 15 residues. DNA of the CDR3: TGTGCCAGCTCACCCCCCCCAGGGGCCGGTCAGACCCAGTACTTC. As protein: CASSPPPGAGQTQYF.

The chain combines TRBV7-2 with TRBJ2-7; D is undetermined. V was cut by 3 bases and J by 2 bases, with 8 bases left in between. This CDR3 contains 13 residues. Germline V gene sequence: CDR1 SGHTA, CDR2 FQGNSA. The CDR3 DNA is TGTGCCAGCAGCTTCCCGTCTCCCTACGAGCAGTACTTC. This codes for CASSFPSPYEQYF.

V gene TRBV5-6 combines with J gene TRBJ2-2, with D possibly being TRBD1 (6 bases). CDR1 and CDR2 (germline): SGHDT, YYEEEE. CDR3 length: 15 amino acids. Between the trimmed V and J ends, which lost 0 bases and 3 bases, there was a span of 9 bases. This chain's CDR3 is CASSLETGYTGELFF. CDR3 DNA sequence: TGTGCCAGCAGCTTGGAGACAGGATACACCGGGGAGCTGTTTTTT.

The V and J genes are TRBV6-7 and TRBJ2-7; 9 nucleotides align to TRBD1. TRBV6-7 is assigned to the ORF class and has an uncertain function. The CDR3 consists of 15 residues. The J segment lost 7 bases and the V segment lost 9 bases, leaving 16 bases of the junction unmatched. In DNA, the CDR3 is TGTGCCAGACTCACCCCTCAGACAGGGGGGAGGGAGCAGTACTTC. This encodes CARLTPQTGGREQYF.

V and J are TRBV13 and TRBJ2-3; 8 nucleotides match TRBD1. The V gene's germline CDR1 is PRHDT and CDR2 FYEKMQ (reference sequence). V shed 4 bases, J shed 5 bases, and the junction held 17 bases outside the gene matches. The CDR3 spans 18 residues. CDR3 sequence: CASSSPWENRGFLDTQYF. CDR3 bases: TGTGCCAGCAGCTCCCCCTGGGAAAACAGGGGGTTTTTAGATACGCAGTATTTT.

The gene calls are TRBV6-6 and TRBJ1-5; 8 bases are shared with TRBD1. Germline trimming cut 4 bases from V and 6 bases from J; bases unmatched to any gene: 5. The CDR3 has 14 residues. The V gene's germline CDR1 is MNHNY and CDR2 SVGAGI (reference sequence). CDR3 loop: CASSWTGLGQPQHF. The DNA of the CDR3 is TGTGCCAGCAGTTGGACAGGGCTGGGTCAGCCCCAGCATTTT.

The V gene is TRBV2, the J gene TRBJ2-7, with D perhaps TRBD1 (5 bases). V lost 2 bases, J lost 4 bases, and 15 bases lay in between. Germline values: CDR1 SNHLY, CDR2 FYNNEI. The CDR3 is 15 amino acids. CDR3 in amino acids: CASSEFPRAEYEQYF. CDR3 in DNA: TGTGCCAGCAGTGAATTCCCCAGGGCTGAATACGAGCAGTACTTC.

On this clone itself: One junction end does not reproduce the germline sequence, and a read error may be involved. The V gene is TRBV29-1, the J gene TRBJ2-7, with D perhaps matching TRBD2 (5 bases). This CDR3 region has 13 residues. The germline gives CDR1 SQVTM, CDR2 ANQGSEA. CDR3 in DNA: TGCAGCGTTGAACTAGCCCTCTCCCACGAGCAGTACTTC. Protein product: CSVELALSHEQYF.

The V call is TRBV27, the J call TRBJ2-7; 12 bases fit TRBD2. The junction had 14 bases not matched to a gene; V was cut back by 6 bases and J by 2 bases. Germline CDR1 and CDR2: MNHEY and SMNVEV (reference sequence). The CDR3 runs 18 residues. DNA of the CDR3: TGTGCCAGCAGCCGCGGTGGTGAGCTAGCGGGAGGGACCTACGAGCAGTACTTC. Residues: CASSRGGELAGGTYEQYF.

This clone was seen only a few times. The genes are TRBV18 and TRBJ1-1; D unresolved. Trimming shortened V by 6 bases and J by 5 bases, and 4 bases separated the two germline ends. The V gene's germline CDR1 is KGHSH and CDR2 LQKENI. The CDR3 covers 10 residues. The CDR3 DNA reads TGTGCCAGCTCCCCAACTGAAGCTTTCTTT. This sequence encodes CASSPTEAFF.

The CDR3 sequence: CASRLPPYTEAFF. CDR3 bases: TGTGCCAGCAGACTCCCACCGTACACTGAAGCTTTCTTT. V and J are TRBV6-1 and TRBJ1-1; D is uncertain. This CDR3 has 13 amino acids. The germline V gene encodes CDR1 MNHNS and CDR2 SASEGT. V gave up 6 bases and J gave up 3 bases, with 11 bases separating them.

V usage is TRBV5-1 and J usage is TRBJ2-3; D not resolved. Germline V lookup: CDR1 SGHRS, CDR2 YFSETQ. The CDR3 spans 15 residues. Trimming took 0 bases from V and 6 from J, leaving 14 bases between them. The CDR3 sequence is CASSLVEGIWDTQYF. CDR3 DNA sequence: TGCGCCAGCAGCTTGGTCGAAGGTATCTGGGATACGCAGTATTTT.

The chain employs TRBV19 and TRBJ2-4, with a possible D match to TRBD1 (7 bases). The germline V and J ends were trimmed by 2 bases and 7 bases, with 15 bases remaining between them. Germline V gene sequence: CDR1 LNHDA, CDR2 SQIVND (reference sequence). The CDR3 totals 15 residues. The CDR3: CASSIRPGGWNIQYF. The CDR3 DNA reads TGTGCCAGTAGTATAAGGCCAGGGGGGTGGAACATTCAGTACTTC.